This TCR beta chain stems from a study of CD8+ T cells in alopecia areata. Study outcomes and limitations: Scalp repertoires also include resident alphabeta T cells from normal skin. Many expanded lesional clones stayed in scalp and blood while on tofacitinib.

CDR3 size: 15 residues. Trimming stripped 4 bases from V and 2 bases from J, with 14 bases between. Germline values: CDR1 MGHRA, CDR2 YSYEKL. Once RNA had been extracted, it was reverse transcribed into cDNA to act as the sequencing template. Data came from immunoSEQ multiplex PCR; TCRdb stores just in-frame clones and leaves some out. The sample has hundreds of thousands of clones, 60% seen once. Described treatment: oral pan-JAK inhibitor, 5-10 mg twice daily. This clone is a singleton in its sample. The antigen is unknown. Source: CD4+ T cells sorted from blood, taken at week 52, from a patient treated with tofacitinib. The sequence derives from a human donor with alopecia areata. The J gene is TRBJ2-5, the V gene TRBV4-1, with a possible D match to TRBD2 (6 bases). The CDR3 DNA follows: TGCGCCAGCAGCCTACGACTAGGGGCTCAAGAGACCCAGTACTTC. It codes for CASSLRLGAQETQYF.